The subject of this entry is one TCR beta chain. The antigen is unknown. The repertoire was sequenced with immunoSEQ multiplex PCR; TCRdb's copy has only in-frame clones and lacks some. The table includes 150,000 to 200,000 clones, roughly nine tenths detected once. This sample stems from a study of lymphopenia after photon versus proton radiotherapy. Study results and caveats: Better survival with proton therapy was suggested as possible, not demonstrated. Photon-treated patients lost naive T cells and TCR diversity; proton-treated stayed stable. Post-nadir diversity loss with photons came from oligoclonal expansion, particularly CD8+ Temra cells.

The V gene lost 0 bases and the J gene lost 5 bases, with 28 bases spanning the gap. Per the germline V gene, CDR1 is MNHEY and CDR2 is SMNVEV (reference sequence). This CDR3 is 20 amino acids long. This clonotype was obtained from a man between 45 and 60 years old with gastric cancer. The chain joins TRBV27 to TRBJ1-2; perhaps TRBD1 as D (6 bases). This material consisted of peripheral blood, taken from a patient treated with photon-based radiotherapy. This chain's CDR3 is CASSLSNVGEGGHPEYGYTF. The CDR3 DNA reads as TGTGCCAGCAGTTTATCGAATGTAGGGGAGGGGGGTCACCCTGAGTATGGCTACACCTTC.